This T cell receptor (beta chain) comes out of a study of blood T cell repertoires in COVID-19. Whole-study context: Samples of COVID-19 (acute and convalescent) were obtained from the United States, Italy and Spain. T cells, B-cell-depleted T cells, or PBMCs supplied cDNA or gDNA.

In the original processing: Nucleated cell counts were estimated from reference gene primer amplification. The protocol was immunoSEQ multiplex PCR, while the TCRdb copy is restricted to in-frame clones and leaves out a portion. D and trimming come from the DNA, and the V and J calls and clone size come from that table. Of around 250,000 clones in the sample, around four fifths were seen once. Germline V gives CDR1 MNHEY, CDR2 SVGAGI. The CDR3 has 15 residues. Trimming cost V 6 bases and J 6 bases; bases outside gene matches: 4. The sequencing input was peripheral blood. This sequence joins TRBV6-5 and TRBJ2-2; 13 nucleotides agree with TRBD2. This sequence originates from a man aged 55 to 70 who had recovered from COVID-19. The CDR3 region has the DNA TGTGCCAGCAGCAGGACTAGCGGGAGCGCCGGGGAGCTGTTTTTT. Amino acid sequence: CASSRTSGSAGELFF.